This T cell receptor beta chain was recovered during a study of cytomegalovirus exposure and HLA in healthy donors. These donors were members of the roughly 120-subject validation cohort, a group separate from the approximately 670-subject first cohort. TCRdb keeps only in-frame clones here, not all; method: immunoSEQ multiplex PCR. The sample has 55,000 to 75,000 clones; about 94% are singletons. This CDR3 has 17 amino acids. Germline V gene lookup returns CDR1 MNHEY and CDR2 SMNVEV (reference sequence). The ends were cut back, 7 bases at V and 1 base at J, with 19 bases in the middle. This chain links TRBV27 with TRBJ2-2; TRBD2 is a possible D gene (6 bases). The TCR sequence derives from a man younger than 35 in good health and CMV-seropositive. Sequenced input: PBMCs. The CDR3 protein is CASTRVGGTRNTGELFF. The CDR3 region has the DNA TGTGCCAGCACCCGGGTGGGGGGAACACGGAACACCGGGGAGCTGTTTTTT.